The clone carrying this TCR beta chain has a handful of counts. The antigen remains unidentified. This CDR3 contains 14 residues. CDR1 is MNHEY and CDR2 is SVGAGI in the germline V gene. V was pared by 6 bases and J by 4 bases, with 13 bases between. These data belong to a study of PD-1 blockade in classical Hodgkin lymphoma. Regarding the study as a whole: Newly diagnosed patients were reported to exhibit reduced baseline TCR diversity relative to healthy donors.

Each patient's relapse followed autologous stem cell transplantation, and brentuximab vedotin exposure varied. Clones were sequenced by immunoSEQ multiplex PCR, and TCRdb holds only the in-frame ones, with some missing. The table records some 150,000 clones, approximately 81% of them present only once. This chain uses TRBV6-5 with TRBJ1-3, with D maybe TRBD1 (5 bases). This sequence originates from a human donor with classical Hodgkin lymphoma. Sample: peripheral blood mononuclear cells (PBMCs), taken before the second cycle of nivolumab. DNA for the CDR3: TGTGCCAGCAGGGCCCCCGGGGGAGGAAACACCATATATTTT. It is translated as CASRAPGGGNTIYF.